The rows below give T cell receptor beta chains drawn from one sample of a study of blood T cell repertoires in COVID-19. Sequencing used immunoSEQ multiplex PCR; TCRdb keeps in-frame clones, though not all of them. The table lists 300,000 to 350,000 clones, 75% to 95% of them singletons, with around 6.8% in the top ten. Sample: peripheral blood. These receptors came from a woman younger than 45 with COVID-19, enrolled during active disease. The CDR3 runs from the conserved cysteine through the conserved F or W. A D gene is named only where the DNA matches it firmly. Expanded clones get a size class; other rows say once, few or many, or leave the size out.

size	V	J	D	CDR3	DNA
.	TRBV6-5	TRBJ2-5	TRBD2	CASSYSGGRWETQYF	TGTGCCAGCAGTTACTCGGGCGGGAGGTGGGAGACCCAGTACTTC
.	TRBV6-4	TRBJ1-3	.	CASRLQGSGNTIYF	TGTGCCAGCAGGTTACAGGGAAGCGGCAACACCATATATTTT
.	TRBV5-1	TRBJ2-3	.	CASSLGGAGTDTQYF	TGCGCCAGCAGCTTGGGGGGCGCTGGCACAGATACGCAGTATTTT
.	TRBV28	TRBJ1-6	TRBD1	CASSLYRGDRGNSPLHF	TGTGCCAGCAGTTTATATCGGGGGGACAGGGGAAATTCACCCCTCCACTTT
.	TRBV5-6	TRBJ2-7	TRBD1	CASSFGTGGSYEQYF	TGTGCCAGCAGCTTTGGGACAGGGGGGTCCTACGAGCAGTACTTC
.	TRBV3-1/TRBV3-2	TRBJ2-1	TRBD2	CASSQLPAGGPSEQFF	TGTGCCAGCAGCCAACTCCCAGCGGGAGGGCCGAGTGAGCAGTTCTTC
.	TRBV5-7	TRBJ2-7	.	CASSRYYEQYF	TGTGCCAGCAGCCGGTACTACGAGCAGTACTTC
.	TRBV27	TRBJ2-2	.	CASTSLDPNTGELFF	TGTGCCAGCACGTCTCTAGACCCGAACACCGGGGAGCTGTTTTTT
.	TRBV4-3	TRBJ2-2	.	CASSPQYTGELFF	TGCGCCAGCAGCCCCCAATACACCGGGGAGCTGTTTTTT
.	TRBV7-2	TRBJ2-7	.	CASSLLREQYF	TGTGCCAGCAGCTTACTACGGGAGCAGTACTTC
.	TRBV28	TRBJ2-2	.	CASSLTAGRDGELFF	TGTGCCAGCAGTTTAACGGCGGGCCGGGACGGGGAGCTGTTTTTT
.	TRBV27	TRBJ2-7	.	CASASTAPPVGEQYF	TGTGCCAGCGCCTCGACAGCCCCACCGGTGGGGGAGCAGTACTTC
.	TRBV18	TRBJ1-1	.	CASSADRNTEAFF	TGTGCCAGCTCAGCGGACAGGAACACTGAAGCTTTCTTT
few	TRBV5-4	TRBJ1-6	TRBD1	CASSKPGQGDNSPLHF	TGTGCCAGCAGCAAGCCGGGACAGGGGGATAATTCACCCCTCCACTTT
.	TRBV5-1	TRBJ1-3	.	CASSLAGSAAGNTIYF	TGCGCCAGCAGCTTGGCCGGTTCTGCGGCTGGAAACACCATATATTTT
.	TRBV7-3	TRBJ2-5	TRBD1	CASSPYRGVGETQYF	TGTGCCAGCAGCCCGTACAGGGGGGTAGGGGAGACCCAGTACTTC
.	TRBV4-1	TRBJ2-1	.	CASSLSLNEQFF	TGCGCCAGCAGCCTGAGCCTGAATGAGCAGTTCTTC
once	TRBV7-8	TRBJ1-6	.	CASSFGHFESPLHF	TGTGCCAGCAGCTTTGGACACTTTGAGTCACCCCTCCACTTT
.	TRBV6-5	TRBJ1-5	.	CASSRGQSDQPQHF	TGTGCCAGCAGCCGTGGACAGTCTGACCAGCCCCAGCATTTT
once	TRBV7-6	TRBJ2-7	TRBD1	CASSLEWGQGAEEQYF	TGTGCCAGCAGCTTAGAATGGGGACAGGGGGCTGAGGAGCAGTACTTC
.	TRBV5-5	TRBJ2-7	TRBD1	CASSWAPGTGGLSYEQYF	TGTGCCAGCAGCTGGGCCCCCGGGACAGGTGGTTTGTCCTACGAGCAGTACTTC
.	TRBV6-5	TRBJ2-3	.	CASSYSQGPLTDTQYF	TGTGCCAGCAGTTACTCGCAGGGGCCCCTCACAGATACGCAGTATTTT
once	TRBV7-8	TRBJ2-2	TRBD1	CASSSTGTARNTGELFF	TGTGCCAGCAGCTCAACCGGGACAGCGAGGAACACCGGGGAGCTGTTTTTT
.	TRBV19	TRBJ2-7	TRBD2	CASSVTSGNSYEQYF	TGTGCCAGTAGTGTCACTAGCGGGAACTCCTACGAGCAGTACTTC
.	TRBV9	TRBJ2-5	TRBD1	CASSVGTGVSSETQYF	TGTGCCAGCAGCGTCGGGACAGGGGTCTCCTCTGAGACCCAGTACTTC
.	TRBV7-9	TRBJ1-4	TRBD1	CASSLAAGGEKLFF	TGTGCCAGCAGCTTAGCAGCAGGGGGTGAAAAACTGTTTTTT
.	TRBV6-2/TRBV6-3	TRBJ2-2	.	CASSYGGTVRRFF	TGTGCCAGCAGTTACGGTGGAACAGTTCGTAGGTTTTTT
.	TRBV6-4	TRBJ2-2	TRBD2	CASSDSGQTSRELFF	TGTGCCAGCAGTGACTCGGGCCAGACTAGCCGGGAGCTGTTTTTT
.	TRBV6-6	TRBJ2-4	TRBD1	CASSPGTGAVNIQYF	TGTGCCAGCAGCCCGGGGACAGGGGCAGTAAACATTCAGTACTTC
.	TRBV27	TRBJ2-4	TRBD2	CASSLSPNPGLGMF	TGTGCCAGCAGTTTATCGCCGAATCCGGGACTAGGTATGTTC
.	TRBV6-2/TRBV6-3	TRBJ1-1	.	CASSPPGGTEAFF	TGTGCCAGCAGTCCCCCCGGGGGCACTGAAGCTTTCTTT
.	TRBV4-1	TRBJ1-5	.	CASSQWDTDNQPQHF	TGCGCCAGCAGCCAATGGGACACCGACAATCAGCCCCAGCATTTT
.	TRBV10-1	TRBJ2-6	TRBD1	CASSEGQGAGANVLTF	TGCGCCAGCAGTGAGGGACAGGGGGCTGGGGCCAACGTCCTGACTTTC
.	TRBV3-1/TRBV3-2	TRBJ1-5	.	CASSQGTGYQPQHF	TGTGCCAGCAGCCAAGGTACAGGGTATCAGCCCCAGCATTTT
.	TRBV3-1/TRBV3-2	TRBJ1-2	.	CASSQVISGGNYGYTF	TGTGCCAGCAGCCAAGTCATTTCGGGAGGGAACTATGGCTACACCTTC
.	TRBV12-3/TRBV12-4	TRBJ1-2	TRBD1	CASSLGQGRGYTF	TGTGCCAGCAGTTTAGGACAGGGCCGCGGCTACACCTTC